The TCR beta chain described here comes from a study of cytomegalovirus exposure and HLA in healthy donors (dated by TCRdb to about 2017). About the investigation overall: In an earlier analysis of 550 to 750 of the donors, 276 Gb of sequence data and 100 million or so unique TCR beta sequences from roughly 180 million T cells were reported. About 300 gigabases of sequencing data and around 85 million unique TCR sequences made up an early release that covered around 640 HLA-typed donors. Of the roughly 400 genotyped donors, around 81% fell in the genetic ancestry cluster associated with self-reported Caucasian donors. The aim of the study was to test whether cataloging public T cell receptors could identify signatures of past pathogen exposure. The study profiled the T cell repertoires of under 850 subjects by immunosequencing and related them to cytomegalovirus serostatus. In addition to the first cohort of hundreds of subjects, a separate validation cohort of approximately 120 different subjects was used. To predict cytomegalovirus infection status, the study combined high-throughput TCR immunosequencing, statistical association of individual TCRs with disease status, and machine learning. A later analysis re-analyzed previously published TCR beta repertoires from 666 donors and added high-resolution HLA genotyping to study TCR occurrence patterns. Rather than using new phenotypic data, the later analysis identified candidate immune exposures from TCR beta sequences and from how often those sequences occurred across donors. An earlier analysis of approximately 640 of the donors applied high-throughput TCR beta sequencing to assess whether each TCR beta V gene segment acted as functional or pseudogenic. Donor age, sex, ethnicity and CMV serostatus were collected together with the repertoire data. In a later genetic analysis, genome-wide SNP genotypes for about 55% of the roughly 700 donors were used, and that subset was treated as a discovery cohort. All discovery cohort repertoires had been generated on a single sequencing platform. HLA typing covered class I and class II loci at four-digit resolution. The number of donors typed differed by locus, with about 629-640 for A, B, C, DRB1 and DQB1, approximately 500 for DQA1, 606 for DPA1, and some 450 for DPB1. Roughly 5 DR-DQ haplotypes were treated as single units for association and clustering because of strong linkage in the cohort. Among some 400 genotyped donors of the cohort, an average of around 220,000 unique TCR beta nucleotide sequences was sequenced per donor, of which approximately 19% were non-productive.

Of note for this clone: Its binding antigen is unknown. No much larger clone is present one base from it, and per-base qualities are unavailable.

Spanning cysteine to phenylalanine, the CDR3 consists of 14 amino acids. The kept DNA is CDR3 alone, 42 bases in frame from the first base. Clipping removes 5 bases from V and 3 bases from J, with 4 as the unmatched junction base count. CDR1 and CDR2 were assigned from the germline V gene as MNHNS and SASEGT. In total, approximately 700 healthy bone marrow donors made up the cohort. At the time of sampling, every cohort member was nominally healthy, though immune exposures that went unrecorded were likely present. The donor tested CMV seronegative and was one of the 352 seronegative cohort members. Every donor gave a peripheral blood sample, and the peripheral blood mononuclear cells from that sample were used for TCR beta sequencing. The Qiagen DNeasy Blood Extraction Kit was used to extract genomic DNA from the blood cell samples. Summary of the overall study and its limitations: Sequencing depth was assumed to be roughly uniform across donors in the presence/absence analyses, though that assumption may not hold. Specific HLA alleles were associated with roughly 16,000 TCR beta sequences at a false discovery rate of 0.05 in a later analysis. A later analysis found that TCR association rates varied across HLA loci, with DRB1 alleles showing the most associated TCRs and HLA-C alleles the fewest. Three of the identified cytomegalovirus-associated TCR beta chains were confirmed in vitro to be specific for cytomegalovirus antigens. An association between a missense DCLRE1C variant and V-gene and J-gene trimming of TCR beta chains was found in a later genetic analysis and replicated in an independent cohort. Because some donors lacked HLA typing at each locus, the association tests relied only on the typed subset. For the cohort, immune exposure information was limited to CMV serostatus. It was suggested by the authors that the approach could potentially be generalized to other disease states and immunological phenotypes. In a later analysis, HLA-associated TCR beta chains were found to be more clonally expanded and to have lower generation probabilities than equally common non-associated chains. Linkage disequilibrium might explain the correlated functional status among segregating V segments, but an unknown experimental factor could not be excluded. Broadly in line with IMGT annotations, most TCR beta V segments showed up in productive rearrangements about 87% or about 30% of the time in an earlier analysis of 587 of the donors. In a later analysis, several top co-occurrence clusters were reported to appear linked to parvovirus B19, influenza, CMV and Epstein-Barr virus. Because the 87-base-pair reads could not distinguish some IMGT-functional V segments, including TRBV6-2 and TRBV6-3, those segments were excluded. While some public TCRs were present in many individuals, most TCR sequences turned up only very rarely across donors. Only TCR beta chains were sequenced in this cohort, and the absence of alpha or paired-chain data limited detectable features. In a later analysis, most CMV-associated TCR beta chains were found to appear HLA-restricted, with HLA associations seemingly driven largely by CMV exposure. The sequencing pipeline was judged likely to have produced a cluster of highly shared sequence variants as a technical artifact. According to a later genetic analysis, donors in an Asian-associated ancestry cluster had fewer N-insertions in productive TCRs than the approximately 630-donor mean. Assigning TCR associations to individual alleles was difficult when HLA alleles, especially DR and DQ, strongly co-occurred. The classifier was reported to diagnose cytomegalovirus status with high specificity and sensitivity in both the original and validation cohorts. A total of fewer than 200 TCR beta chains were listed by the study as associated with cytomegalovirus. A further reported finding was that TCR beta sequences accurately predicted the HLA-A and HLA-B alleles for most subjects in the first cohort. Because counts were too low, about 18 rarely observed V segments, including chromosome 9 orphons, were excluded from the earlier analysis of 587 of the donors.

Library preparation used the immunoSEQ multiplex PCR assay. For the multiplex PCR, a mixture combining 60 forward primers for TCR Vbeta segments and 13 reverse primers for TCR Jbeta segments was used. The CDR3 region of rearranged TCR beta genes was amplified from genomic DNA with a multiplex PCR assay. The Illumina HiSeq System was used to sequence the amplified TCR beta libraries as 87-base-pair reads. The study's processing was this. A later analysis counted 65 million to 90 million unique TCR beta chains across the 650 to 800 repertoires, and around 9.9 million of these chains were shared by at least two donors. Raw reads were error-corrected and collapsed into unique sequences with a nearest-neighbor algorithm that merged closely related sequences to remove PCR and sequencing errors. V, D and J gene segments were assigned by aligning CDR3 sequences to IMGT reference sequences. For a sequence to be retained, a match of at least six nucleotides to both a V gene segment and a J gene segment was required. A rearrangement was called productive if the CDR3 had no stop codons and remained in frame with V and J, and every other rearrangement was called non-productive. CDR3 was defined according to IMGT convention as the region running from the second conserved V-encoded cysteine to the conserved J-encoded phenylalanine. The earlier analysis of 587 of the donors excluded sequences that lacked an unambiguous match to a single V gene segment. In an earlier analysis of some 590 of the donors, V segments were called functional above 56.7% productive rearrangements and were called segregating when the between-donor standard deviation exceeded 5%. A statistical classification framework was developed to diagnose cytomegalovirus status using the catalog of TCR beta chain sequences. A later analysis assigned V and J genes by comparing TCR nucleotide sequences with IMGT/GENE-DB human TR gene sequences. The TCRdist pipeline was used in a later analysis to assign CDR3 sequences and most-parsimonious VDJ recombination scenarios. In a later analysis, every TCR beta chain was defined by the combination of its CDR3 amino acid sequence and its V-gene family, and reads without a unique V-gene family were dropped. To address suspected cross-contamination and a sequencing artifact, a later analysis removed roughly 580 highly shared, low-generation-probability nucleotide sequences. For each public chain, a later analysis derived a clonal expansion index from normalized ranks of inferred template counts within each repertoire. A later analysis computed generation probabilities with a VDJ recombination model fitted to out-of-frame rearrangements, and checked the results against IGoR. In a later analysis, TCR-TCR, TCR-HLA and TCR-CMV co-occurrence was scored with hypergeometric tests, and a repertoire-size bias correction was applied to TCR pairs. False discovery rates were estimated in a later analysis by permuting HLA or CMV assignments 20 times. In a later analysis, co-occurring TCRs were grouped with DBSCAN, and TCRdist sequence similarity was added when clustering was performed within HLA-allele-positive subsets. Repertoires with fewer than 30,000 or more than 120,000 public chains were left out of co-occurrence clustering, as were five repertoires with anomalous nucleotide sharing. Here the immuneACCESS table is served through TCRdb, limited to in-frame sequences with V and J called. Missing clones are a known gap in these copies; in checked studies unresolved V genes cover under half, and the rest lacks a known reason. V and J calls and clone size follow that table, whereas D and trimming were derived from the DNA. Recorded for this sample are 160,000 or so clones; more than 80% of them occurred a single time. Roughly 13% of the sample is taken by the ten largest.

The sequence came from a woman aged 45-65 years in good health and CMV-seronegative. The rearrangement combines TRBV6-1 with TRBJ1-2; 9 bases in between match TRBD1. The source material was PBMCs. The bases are TGTGCCAGCAGTAAGGACAGGGGATACTATGGCTACACCTTC. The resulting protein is CASSKDRGYYGYTF.